The following is a TCR beta chain sequence with its context. Its antigen is unidentified. This CDR3 is 15 amino acids long. V lost 3 bases, J lost 2 bases, and 9 bases stayed unmatched. Germline loops: CDR1 GTSNPN, CDR2 SVGIG (reference sequence). Synthetic templates analogous to TCR were spiked into all PCRs individually. Generated by immunoSEQ multiplex PCR, the TCRdb table keeps only in-frame clones and is missing some. The sample holds some 84,000 clones, around 76% seen once. The record originates from a study of PD-L1 blockade in urothelial cancer. Background on the study: About 90% of the roughly 29 patients were men with bladder-origin urothelial cancer. Prior exposure to chemotherapy in patients amounted to 0 to 3 regimens received. Findings of the study overall: Below-median pretreatment blood TCR clonality was a predictor of better survival.

This sequence was found in a man between 65 and 80 years old with urothelial cancer. The sample consisted of PBMCs, taken around atezolizumab (anti-PD-L1) treatment. V usage is TRBV30 and J usage is TRBJ2-7, with 8 bases that match TRBD1. CDR3 region: CAWRTRQGKTYEQYF. The CDR3 region has the DNA TGTGCCTGGAGGACCCGACAGGGGAAAACCTACGAGCAGTACTTC.